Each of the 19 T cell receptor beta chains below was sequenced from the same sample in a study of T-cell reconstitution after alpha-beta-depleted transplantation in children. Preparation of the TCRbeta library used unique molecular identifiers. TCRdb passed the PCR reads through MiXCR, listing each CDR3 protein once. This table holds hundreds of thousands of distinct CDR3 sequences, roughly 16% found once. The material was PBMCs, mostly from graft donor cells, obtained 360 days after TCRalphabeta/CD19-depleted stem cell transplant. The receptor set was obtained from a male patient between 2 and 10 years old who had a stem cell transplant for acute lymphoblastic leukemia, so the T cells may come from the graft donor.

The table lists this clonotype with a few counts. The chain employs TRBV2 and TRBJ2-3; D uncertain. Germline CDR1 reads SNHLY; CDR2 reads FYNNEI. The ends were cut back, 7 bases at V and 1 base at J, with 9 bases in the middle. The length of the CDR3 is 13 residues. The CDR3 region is CASKERGTDTQYF. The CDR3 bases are TGTGCCAGCAAAGAGAGAGGCACAGATACGCAGTATTTT.

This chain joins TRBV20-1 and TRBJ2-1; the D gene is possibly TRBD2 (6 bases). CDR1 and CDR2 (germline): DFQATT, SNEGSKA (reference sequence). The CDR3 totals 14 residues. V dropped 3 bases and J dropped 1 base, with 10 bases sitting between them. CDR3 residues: CSASGSRSYNEQFF. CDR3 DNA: TGCAGTGCTAGCGGGAGTAGGTCCTACAATGAGCAGTTCTTC.

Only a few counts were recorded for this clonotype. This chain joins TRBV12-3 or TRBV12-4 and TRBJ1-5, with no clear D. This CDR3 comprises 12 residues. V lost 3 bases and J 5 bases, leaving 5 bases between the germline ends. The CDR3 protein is CASSFWYQPQHF. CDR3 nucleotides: TGTGCCAGCAGTTTCTGGTATCAGCCCCAGCATTTT.

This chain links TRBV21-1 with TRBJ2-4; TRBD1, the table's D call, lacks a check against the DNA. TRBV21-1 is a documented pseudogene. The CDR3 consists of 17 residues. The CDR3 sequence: CASSKGYRRWAKNIQYF. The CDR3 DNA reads TGTGCCAGCAGCAAAGGATACAGGCGATGGGCCAAAAACATTCAGTACTTC.

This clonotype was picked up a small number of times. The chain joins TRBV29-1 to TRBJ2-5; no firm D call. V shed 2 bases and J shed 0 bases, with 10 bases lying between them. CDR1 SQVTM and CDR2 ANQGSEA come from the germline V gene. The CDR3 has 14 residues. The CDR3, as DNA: TGCAGCGTTGAACCAGGCGAGTACCAAGAGACCCAGTACTTC. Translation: CSVEPGEYQETQYF.

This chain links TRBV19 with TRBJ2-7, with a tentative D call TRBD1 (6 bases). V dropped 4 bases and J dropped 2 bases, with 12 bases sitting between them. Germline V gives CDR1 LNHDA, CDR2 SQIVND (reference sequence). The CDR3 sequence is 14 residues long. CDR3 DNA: TGTGCCAGTAGTACCGCCACAGGGCCCTACGAGCAGTACTTC. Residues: CASSTATGPYEQYF.

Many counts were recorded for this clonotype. The DNA of the CDR3 is TGTGCCAGCAGTTTTGGCCTAGCCGACGAGCAGTACTTC. Encoded protein: CASSFGLADEQYF. The chain has TRBV12-3 or TRBV12-4 and TRBJ2-7; TRBD2 is a possible D gene (5 bases). The CDR3 length is 13 residues. Trimming cost V 3 bases and J 5 bases, with 11 bases left between them.

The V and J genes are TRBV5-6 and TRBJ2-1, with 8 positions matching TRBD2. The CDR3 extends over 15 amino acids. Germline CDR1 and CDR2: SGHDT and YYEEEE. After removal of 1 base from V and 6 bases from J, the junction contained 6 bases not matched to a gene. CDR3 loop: CASSLLSLAANEQFF. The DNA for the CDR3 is TGTGCCAGCAGCTTGTTATCACTAGCGGCCAATGAGCAGTTCTTC.

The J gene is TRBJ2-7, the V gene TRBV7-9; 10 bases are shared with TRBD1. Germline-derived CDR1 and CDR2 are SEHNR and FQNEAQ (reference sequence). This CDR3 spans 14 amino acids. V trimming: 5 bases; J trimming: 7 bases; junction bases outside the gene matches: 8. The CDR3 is CASSRQGAQGEQYF. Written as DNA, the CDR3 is TGTGCCAGCAGCCGACAGGGGGCTCAAGGAGAGCAGTACTTC.

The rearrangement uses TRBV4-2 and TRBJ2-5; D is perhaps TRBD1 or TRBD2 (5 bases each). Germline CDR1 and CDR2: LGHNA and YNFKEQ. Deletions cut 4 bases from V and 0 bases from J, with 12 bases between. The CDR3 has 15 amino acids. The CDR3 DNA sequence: TGTGCCAGCAGCCTTTCTCGGGACCACCAAGAGACCCAGTACTTC. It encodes CASSLSRDHQETQYF.

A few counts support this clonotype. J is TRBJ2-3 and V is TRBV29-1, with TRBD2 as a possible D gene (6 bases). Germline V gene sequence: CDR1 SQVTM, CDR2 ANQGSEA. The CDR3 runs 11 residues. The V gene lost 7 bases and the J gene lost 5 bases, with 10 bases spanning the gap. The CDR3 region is CSGGVGDTQYF. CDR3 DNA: TGCAGCGGCGGGGTGGGAGATACGCAGTATTTT.

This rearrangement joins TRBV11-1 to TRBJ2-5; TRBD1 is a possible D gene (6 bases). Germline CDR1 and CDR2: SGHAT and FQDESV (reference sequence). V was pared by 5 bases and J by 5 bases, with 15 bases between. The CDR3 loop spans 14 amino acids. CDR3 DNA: TGTGCCAGCAGCAACTTTTGGGGGCGGGAGACCCAGTACTTC. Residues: CASSNFWGRETQYF.

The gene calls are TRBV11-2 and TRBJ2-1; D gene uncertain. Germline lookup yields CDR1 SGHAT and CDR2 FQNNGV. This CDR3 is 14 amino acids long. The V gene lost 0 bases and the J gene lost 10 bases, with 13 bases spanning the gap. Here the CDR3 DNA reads TGTGCCAGCAGCTTAGACTTCGGCGTCAAGGAGCAGTTCTTC. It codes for CASSLDFGVKEQFF. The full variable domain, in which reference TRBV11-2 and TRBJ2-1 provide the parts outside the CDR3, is EAGVAQSPRYKIIEKRQSVAFWCNPISGHATLYWYQQILGQGPKLLIQFQNNGVVDDSQLPKDRFSAERLKGVDSTLKIQPAKLEDSAVYLCASSLDFGVKEQFFGPGTRLTVL.

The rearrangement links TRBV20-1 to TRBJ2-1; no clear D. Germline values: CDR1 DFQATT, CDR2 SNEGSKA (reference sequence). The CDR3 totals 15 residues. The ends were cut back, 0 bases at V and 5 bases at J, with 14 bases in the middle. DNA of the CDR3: TGCAGTGCTAGAGATGCGGCTCCTAAACACAATGAGCAGTTCTTC. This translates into CSARDAAPKHNEQFF.

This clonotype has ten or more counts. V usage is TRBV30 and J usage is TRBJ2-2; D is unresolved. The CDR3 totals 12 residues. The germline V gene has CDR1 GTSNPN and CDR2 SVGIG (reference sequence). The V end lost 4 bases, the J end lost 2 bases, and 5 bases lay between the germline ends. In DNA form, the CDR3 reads TGTGCCTGGACCGACAACACCGGGGAGCTGTTTTTT. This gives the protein CAWTDNTGELFF.

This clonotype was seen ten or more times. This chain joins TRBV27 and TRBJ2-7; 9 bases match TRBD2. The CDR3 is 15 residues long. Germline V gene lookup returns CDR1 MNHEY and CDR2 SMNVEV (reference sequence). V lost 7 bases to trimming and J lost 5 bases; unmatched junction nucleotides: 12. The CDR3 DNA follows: TGTGCCAGCAAGGTCTGGAGCGGGAGGATGAACGAGCAGTACTTC. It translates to CASKVWSGRMNEQYF.

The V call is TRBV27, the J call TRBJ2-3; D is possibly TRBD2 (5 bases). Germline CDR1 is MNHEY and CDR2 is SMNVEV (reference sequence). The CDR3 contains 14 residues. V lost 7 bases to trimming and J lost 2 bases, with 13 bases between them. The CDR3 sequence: CASTRKRPTDTQYF. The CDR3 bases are TGTGCCAGCACTAGGAAGCGGCCCACAGATACGCAGTATTTT.

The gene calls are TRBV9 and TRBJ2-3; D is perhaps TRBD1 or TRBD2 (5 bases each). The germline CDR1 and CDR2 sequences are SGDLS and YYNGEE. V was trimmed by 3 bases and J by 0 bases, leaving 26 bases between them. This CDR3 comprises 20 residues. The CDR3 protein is CASSGSARESLVSSTDTQYF. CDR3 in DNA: TGTGCCAGCAGCGGCAGCGCCAGGGAGAGCCTGGTGTCTAGCACAGATACGCAGTATTTT.

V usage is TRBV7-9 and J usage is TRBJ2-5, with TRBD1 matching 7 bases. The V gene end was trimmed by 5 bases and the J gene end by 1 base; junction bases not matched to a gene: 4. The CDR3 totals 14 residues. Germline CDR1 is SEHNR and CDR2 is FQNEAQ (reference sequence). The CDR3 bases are TGTGCCAGCAGCGCTCAGGGGGTCCAAGAGACCCAGTACTTC. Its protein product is CASSAQGVQETQYF.